This T cell receptor (beta chain) derives from a study of T cells after yellow fever vaccination (dated by TCRdb to about 2019). Broadly, across the study: The SMART-Seq v4 Ultra Low Input RNA kit was used to prepare libraries from fractions with low cell numbers. To track T-cell clones before and after primary and booster YFV17D yellow fever vaccination, bulk TCR alpha and beta repertoires were sequenced longitudinally. Two healthy male donors made up the cohort, one aged 18 to 30 years and the other aged 30 to 39 years. Blood was collected at multiple timepoints before and after primary and secondary immunization, and bulk PBMC replicates and cell subsets were isolated. Study-wide conclusions, independent of this receptor: FACS-sorted repertoires could contain abundant contaminating clonotypes from the bulk population, so computational filtering was required. The secondary T-cell response was weaker than the primary response but faster, peaking on day 5 instead of day 15. A small share of clonotypes occurred in both CD4 and CD8 compartments, likely arising from convergent recombination. Because only two donors were included in the study, the extent to which the findings can be generalized is limited. After the booster, most clones that had expanded after primary vaccination were detected again (about 95% of CD4 and around nine tenths of CD8), suggesting broad maintenance of memory.

The CDR3 contains 15 residues, cysteine and phenylalanine counted. Of all the DNA, just the CDR3 is kept, 45 bases in frame from base 1. The germline V and J ends show losses of 1 base and 5 bases respectively, and no gene match explains 8 bases of the junction. CDR1 is given as SGHDT and CDR2 as YYEEEE, both from the germline V gene. This sample's treatment or condition label indicates: live attenuated yellow fever vaccine strain. At each blood-draw timepoint, two biological replicates of bulk PBMCs were collected. PBMCs were isolated from peripheral blood using a standard Ficoll-Paque protocol. TriZol was used to extract RNA from bulk PBMCs, from CD4 and CD8 fractions, and from dextramer-positive and dextramer-negative fractions. As for this clonotype: No cognate antigen has been identified for it. No qualities accompany the bases; no much larger clone lies one base away.

TCR cDNA was made using 5'RACE template switching, a step that added a universal primer site and unique molecular identifiers. Priming of cDNA synthesis was performed from both the TCR alpha and TCR beta constant segments. Library amplification used two PCR steps, and the second PCR step added sample barcodes and sequencing adapters. Libraries were sequenced on Illumina HiSeq 2500 (2x100 bp) or NovaSeq (2x150 bp). In the source study's methods: Reads were demultiplexed and collapsed into UMI consensus sequences with MIGEC, and V(D)J alignment was performed with MiXCR. Vaccine-responding clonotypes were defined with edgeR using replicate PBMC samples, requiring FDR below 0.01 and a log2 fold change above 5 up to day 15. Each bulk clonotype was labeled CD4 or CD8 based on which sequenced repertoire, CD4 or CD8, contained the clonotype at higher abundance. TCRdb redid the processing of the public reads, applying fastp at Q25 and MiXCR, and retained in-frame beta chains. Rows matching on CDR3 protein sequence are summarized as one entry with the most common DNA and genes. TCRdb, rather than the study authors, made the V and J calls. The sample includes 550,000 or so distinct CDR3 sequences, with about a fifth observed a single time. The ten largest clones take up around 15% of the sample.

Source: PBMCs, taken 15 days after the yellow fever booster vaccination. Recombination joined TRBV5-6 with TRBJ1-1, and 7 junction bases match TRBD1. The sequence derives from a man aged 25-40 years who received the YFV17D yellow fever vaccine. The DNA reads as follows: TGTGCCAGCAGCTTGTTCGGACAGGAGAAGACTGAAGCTTTCTTT. The translation is CASSLFGQEKTEAFF.